These T cell receptor beta chains were read from a single sample in a study of shared clonotypes between healthy human individuals. Sequenced by immunoSEQ multiplex PCR; TCRdb stores in-frame clones only, minus some. The top ten hold around 1.5% of the sample, which has about 1 million clones, approximately 76% seen once. Specimen: memory CD4+ T cells sorted from blood. The receptors shown here come from a man aged 18 to 30 in good health. CDR3s include the opening cysteine and the closing phenylalanine or tryptophan. The D gene is left open where the match is weak. Some rows mark clone size as missing; the rest say once, few, many or name a class of expanded clone.

cdr3_length j_call d_call v_call clone_size cdr3_nt cdr3_aa
14 TRBJ2-5 . TRBV5-1 . TGCGCCAGCAGCCGGGGACTGTACCAAGAGACCCAGTACTTC CASSRGLYQETQYF
15 TRBJ1-6 TRBD1 TRBV11-3 . TGTGCCAGCAGCTTAGACGGACAGGGTGGGTCACCCCTCCACTTT CASSLDGQGGSPLHF
15 TRBJ1-2 TRBD1 TRBV19 . TGTGCCAGTAGTATCTCGGGGACAGGGCCTGGGGGCTACACCTTC CASSISGTGPGGYTF
14 TRBJ1-3 . TRBV28 . TGTGCCAGCAGTGATGGGACTGCTGGAAACACCATATATTTT CASSDGTAGNTIYF
13 TRBJ2-2 . TRBV9 . TGTGCCAGCAGCGTAGGCCCCACCGGGGAGCTGTTTTTT CASSVGPTGELFF
14 TRBJ2-7 TRBD1 TRBV9 . TGTGCCAGCAGCGTAGGCATGGACAGGATCGAGCAGTACTTC CASSVGMDRIEQYF
14 TRBJ2-7 . TRBV2 . TGTGCCAGCAATCCCAACAGGCAAACCTACGAGCAGTACTTC CASNPNRQTYEQYF
13 TRBJ1-5 . TRBV30 . TGTGCCTGGAGTATCGCACGGTATCAGCCCCAGCATTTT CAWSIARYQPQHF
14 TRBJ2-5 . TRBV14 . TGTGCCAGCAGCTTTAGCGGCCGAACGGAGACCCAGTACTTC CASSFSGRTETQYF
15 TRBJ2-1 . TRBV27 . TGTGCCAGCAGTTCGACCGCCTTCTCCTACAATGAGCAGTTCTTC CASSSTAFSYNEQFF
15 TRBJ1-2 TRBD1 TRBV2 . TGTGCCAGCACTCTCGAGACAGGGACAAACTATGGCTACACCTTC CASTLETGTNYGYTF
12 TRBJ1-1 . TRBV7-6 . TGTGCCAGCAGTTCGACGGGCACTGAAGCTTTCTTT CASSSTGTEAFF
13 TRBJ2-3 . TRBV5-6 . TGTGCCAGCAGCTCTGTACTAGGAGGGGAGGAGTATTTT CASSSVLGGEEYF
19 TRBJ2-1 TRBD2 TRBV5-1 many TGCGCCAGCAGCTCGACCGGGACTAGCGGGGACATGTCCTACAATGAGCAGTTCTTC CASSSTGTSGDMSYNEQFF
15 TRBJ2-7 . TRBV4-1 . TGCGCCAGCAGCCAAGAGGGCACTTCCTACGAGCGGCAGTACTTC CASSQEGTSYERQYF
13 TRBJ2-7 . TRBV10-2 . TGCGCCAGCAGTGACGGTCTTTTCTACGAGCAGTACTTC CASSDGLFYEQYF
15 TRBJ1-2 . TRBV7-9 . TGTGCCAGCAGCTCCGACAAAGGTGCCAGAGTCGGCTACACCTTC CASSSDKGARVGYTF
16 TRBJ1-5 TRBD1 TRBV11-2 . TGTGCCAGCAGCTTTGAAGGGACAGGGGGCCGTCAGCCCCAGCATTTT CASSFEGTGGRQPQHF
17 TRBJ2-2 TRBD1 TRBV7-9 few TGTGCCAGCAGCTCCATTACCGGGACAGGGAACACCGGGGAGCTGTTTTTT CASSSITGTGNTGELFF
17 TRBJ1-1 . TRBV11-2 . TGTGCCAGCAGCTTAGATTCCCGTCCGCCTGGGGACACTGAAGCTTTCTTT CASSLDSRPPGDTEAFF
12 TRBJ2-7 . TRBV28 . TGTGCCAGCGGGCGGGACAGTTACGAGCAGTACTTC CASGRDSYEQYF
12 TRBJ1-4 . TRBV2 few TGTGCCAGCAGTGGGGAGCGATGGAAACTGTTTTTT CASSGERWKLFF
11 TRBJ1-3 . TRBV29-1 . TGCAGCGCCAGACAGAGAAACACCATATATTTT CSARQRNTIYF
12 TRBJ2-7 . TRBV6-6 once TGTGCCAGCAGTTACTCTGGGGGCGGGCAGTACTTC CASSYSGGGQYF
15 TRBJ1-1 TRBD1 TRBV7-2 . TGTGCCAGCAGCTTCAGACAGGGTGGGAGGACTGAAGCTTTCTTT CASSFRQGGRTEAFF
13 TRBJ1-2 . TRBV5-4 . TGTGCCAGCAGCTTGTCAGGGCCCTATGGCTACACCTTC CASSLSGPYGYTF
12 TRBJ2-2 . TRBV25-1 few TGTGCCAGCACTGGAACTACCGGGGAGCTGTTTTTT CASTGTTGELFF